This T cell receptor (beta chain) originates from a study of blood T cell repertoires in COVID-19. The data were produced by immunoSEQ multiplex PCR, yet TCRdb's version contains in-frame clones alone and is incomplete. The data contain roughly 400,000 clones, about nine tenths of them singletons. The V and J ends lost 5 bases and 4 bases respectively, with 12 bases between them. CDR1 MDHEN and CDR2 SYDVKM come from the germline V gene. The CDR3 is 13 amino acids. The study drew participants aged about 18 to 95 years from fewer than 30 US areas. Input material: PBMCs or T cells enriched from blood (not recorded which). V is TRBV28 and J is TRBJ2-7; D not certain. The receptor's source is a man aged 18 to 29 who had recovered from COVID-19. CDR3 in DNA: TGTGCCAGCAGTCCCCGACAAATTTACGAGCAGTACTTC. This codes for CASSPRQIYEQYF.